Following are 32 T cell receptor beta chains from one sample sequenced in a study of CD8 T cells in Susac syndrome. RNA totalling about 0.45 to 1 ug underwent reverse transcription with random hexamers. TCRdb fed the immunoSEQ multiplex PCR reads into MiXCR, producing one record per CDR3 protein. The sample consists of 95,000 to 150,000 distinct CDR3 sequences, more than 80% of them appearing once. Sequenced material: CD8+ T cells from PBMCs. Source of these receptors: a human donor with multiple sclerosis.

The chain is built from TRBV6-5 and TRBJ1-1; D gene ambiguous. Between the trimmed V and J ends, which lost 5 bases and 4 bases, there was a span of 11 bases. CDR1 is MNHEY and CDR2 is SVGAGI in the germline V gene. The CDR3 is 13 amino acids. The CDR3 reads CASSPKVGTEAFF. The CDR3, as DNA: TGTGCCAGCAGTCCTAAGGTAGGCACTGAAGCTTTCTTT.

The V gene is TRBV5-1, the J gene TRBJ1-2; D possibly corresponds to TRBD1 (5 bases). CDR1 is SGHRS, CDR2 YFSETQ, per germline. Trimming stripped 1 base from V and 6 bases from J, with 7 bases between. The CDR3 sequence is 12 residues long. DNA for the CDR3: TGCGCCAGCAGCTTGCAGGGCCATGGCTACACCTTC. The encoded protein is CASSLQGHGYTF.

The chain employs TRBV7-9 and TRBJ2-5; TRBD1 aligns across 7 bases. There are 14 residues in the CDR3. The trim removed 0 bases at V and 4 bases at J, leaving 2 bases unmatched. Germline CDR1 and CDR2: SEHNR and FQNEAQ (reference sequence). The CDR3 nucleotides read TGTGCCAGCAGCTTAGCGACAGGGTTAGAGACCCAGTACTTC. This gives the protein CASSLATGLETQYF.

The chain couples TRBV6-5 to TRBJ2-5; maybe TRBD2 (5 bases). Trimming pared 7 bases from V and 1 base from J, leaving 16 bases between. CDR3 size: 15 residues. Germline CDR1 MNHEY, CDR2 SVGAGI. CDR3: CASTNPGWSQETQYF. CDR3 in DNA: TGTGCCAGCACCAACCCGGGGTGGTCCCAAGAGACCCAGTACTTC.

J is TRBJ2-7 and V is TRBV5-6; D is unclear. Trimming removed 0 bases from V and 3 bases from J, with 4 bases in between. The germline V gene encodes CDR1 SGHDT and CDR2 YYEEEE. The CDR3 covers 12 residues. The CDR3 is CASSLARYEQYV. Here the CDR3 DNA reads TGTGCCAGCAGCTTGGCGCGCTACGAGCAGTACGTC.

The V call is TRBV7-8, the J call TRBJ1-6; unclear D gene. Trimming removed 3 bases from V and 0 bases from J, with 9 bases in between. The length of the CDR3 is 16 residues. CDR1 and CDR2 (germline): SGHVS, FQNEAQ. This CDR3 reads CASSLSLGSYNSPLHF. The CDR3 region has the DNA TGTGCCAGCAGCTTGTCCCTGGGCTCCTATAATTCACCCCTCCACTTT.

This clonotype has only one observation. The CDR3, as DNA: TGTGCCAGCAGCTTACTTTTGGGCAATGAGCAGTTCTTC. Translating gives CASSLLLGNEQFF. This rearrangement joins TRBV7-9 to TRBJ2-1; D uncertain. Trimming removed 2 bases from V and 6 bases from J, with 8 bases in between. From germline, CDR1 is SEHNR and CDR2 FQNEAQ (reference sequence). The CDR3 length is 13 residues.

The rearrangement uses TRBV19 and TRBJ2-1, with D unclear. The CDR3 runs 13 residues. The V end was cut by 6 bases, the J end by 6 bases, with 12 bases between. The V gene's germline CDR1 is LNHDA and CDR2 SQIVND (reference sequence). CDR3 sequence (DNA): TGTGCCAGTAGCCCCACTCCCGGCAATGAGCAGTTCTTC. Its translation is CASSPTPGNEQFF.

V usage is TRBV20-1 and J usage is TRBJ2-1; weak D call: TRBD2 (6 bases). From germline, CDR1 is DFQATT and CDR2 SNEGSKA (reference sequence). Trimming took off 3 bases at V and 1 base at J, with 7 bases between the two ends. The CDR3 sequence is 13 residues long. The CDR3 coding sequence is TGCAGTGCTAGCGGGGGATCCTACAATGAGCAGTTCTTC. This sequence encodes CSASGGSYNEQFF.

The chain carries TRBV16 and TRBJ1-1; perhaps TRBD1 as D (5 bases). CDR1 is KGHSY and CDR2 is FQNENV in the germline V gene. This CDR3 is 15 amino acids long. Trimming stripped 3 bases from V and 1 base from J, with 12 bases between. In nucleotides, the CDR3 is TGTGCCAGCAGCCACCCAACCACAGGGAACACTGAAGCTTTCTTT. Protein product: CASSHPTTGNTEAFF.

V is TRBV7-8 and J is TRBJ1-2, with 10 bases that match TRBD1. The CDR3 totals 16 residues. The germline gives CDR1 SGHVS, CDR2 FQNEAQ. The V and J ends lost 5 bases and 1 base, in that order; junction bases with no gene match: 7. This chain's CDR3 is CASSPVRTGGNYGYTF. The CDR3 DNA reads TGTGCCAGCAGCCCTGTCCGGACAGGGGGTAACTATGGCTACACCTTC.

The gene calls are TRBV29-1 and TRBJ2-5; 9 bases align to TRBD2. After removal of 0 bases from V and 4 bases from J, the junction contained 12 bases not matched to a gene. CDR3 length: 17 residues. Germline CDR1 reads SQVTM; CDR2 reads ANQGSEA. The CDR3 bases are TGCAGCGTTGAAGAGTCCCTAGCGGGGTTCCAAGGAGAGACCCAGTACTTC. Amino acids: CSVEESLAGFQGETQYF.

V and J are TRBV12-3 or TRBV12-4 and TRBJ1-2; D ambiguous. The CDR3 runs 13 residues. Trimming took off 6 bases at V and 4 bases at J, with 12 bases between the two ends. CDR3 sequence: CASSQVGGYGYTF. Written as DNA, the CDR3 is TGTGCCAGCAGCCAAGTGGGAGGCTATGGCTACACCTTC.

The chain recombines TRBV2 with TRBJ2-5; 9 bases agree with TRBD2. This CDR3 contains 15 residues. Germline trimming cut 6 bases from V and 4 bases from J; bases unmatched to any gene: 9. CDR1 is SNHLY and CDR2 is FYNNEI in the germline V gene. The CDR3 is CASSLGVAGAETQYF. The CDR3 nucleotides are TGTGCCAGCAGCTTGGGGGTAGCGGGAGCAGAGACCCAGTACTTC.

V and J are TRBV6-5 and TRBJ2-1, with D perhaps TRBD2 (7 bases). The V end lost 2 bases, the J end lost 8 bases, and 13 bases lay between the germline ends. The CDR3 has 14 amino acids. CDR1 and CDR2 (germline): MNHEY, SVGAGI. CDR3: CASSYEGGPYEQFF. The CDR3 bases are TGTGCCAGCAGTTACGAGGGGGGGCCGTATGAGCAGTTCTTC.

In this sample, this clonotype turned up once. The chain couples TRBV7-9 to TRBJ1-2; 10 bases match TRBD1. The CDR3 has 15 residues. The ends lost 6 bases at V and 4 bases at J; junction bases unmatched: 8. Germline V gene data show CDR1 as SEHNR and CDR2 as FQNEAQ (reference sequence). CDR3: CASSAGTGVLYGYTF. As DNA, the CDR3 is TGTGCCAGCAGTGCTGGGACAGGGGTCCTCTATGGCTACACCTTC. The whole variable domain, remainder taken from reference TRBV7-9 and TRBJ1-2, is DTGVSQNPRHKITKRGQNVTFRCDPISEHNRLYWYRQTLGQGPEFLTYFQNEAQLEKSRLLSDRFSAERPKGSFSTLEIQRTEQGDSAMYLCASSAGTGVLYGYTFGSGTRLTVV.

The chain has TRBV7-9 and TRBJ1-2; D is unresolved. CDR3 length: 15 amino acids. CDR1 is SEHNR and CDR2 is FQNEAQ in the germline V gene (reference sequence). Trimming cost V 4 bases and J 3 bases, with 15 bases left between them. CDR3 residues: CASSSPRSDDYGYTF. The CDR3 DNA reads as TGTGCCAGCAGCTCTCCCCGGTCAGACGACTATGGCTACACCTTC.

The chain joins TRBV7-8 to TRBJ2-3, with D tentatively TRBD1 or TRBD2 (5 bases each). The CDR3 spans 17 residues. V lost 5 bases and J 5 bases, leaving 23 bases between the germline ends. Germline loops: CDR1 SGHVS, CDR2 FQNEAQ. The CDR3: CASSRQGPVASQDTQYF. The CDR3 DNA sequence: TGTGCCAGCAGCCGTCAGGGACCGGTGGCAAGTCAAGATACGCAGTATTTT.

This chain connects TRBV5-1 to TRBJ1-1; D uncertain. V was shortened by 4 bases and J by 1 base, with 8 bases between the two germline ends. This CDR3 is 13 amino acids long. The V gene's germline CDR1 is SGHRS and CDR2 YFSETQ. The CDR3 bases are TGCGCCAGCAGCCTCCAAACGAACACTGAAGCTTTCTTT. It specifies CASSLQTNTEAFF.

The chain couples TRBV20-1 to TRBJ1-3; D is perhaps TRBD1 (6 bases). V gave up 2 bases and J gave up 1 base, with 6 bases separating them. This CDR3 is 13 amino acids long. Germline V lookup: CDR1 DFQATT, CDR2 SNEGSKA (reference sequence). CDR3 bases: TGCAGTGCTAGAACAGGGTCTGGAAACACCATATATTTT. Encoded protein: CSARTGSGNTIYF.

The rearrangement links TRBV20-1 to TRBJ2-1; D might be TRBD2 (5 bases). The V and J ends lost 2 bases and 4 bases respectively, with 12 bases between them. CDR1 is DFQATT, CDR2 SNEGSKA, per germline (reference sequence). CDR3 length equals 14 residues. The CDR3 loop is CSARSPPGYNEQFF. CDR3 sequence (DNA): TGCAGTGCTAGATCCCCCCCGGGGTACAATGAGCAGTTCTTC.

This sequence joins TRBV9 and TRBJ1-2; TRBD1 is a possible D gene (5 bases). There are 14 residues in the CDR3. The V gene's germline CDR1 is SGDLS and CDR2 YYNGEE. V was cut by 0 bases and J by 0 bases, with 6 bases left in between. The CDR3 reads CASSVAGSNYGYTF. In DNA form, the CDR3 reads TGTGCCAGCAGCGTAGCAGGGTCTAACTATGGCTACACCTTC.

This chain's CDR3 is CASSRRPGPSSGNTIYF. The CDR3 region has the DNA TGTGCCAGTAGTCGCCGCCCCGGGCCGAGCTCTGGAAACACCATATATTTT. The J gene is TRBJ1-3, the V gene TRBV19; D is uncertain. The CDR3 has 17 amino acids. Between the trimmed V and J ends, which lost 5 bases and 0 bases, there was a span of 17 bases. Germline V CDR1 and CDR2: LNHDA, SQIVND (reference sequence).

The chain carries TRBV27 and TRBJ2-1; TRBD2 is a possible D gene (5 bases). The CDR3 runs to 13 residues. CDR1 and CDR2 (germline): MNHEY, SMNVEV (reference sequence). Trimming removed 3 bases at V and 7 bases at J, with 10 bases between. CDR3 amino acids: CASSLGRRNEQFF. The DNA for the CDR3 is TGTGCCAGCAGTTTGGGCCGGAGGAATGAGCAGTTCTTC.

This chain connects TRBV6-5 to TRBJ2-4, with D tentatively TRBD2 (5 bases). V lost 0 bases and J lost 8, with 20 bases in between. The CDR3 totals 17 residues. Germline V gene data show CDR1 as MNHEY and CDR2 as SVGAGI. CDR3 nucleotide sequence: TGTGCCAGCAGTTACTCGATTCCCGGGCCGGAGGAAGACATTCAGTACTTC. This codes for CASSYSIPGPEEDIQYF.

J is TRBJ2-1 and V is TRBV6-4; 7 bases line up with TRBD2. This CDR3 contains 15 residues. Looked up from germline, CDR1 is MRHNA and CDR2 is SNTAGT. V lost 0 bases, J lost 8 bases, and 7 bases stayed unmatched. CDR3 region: CASSDSSGAGDEQFF. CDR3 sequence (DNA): TGTGCCAGCAGTGACTCCAGCGGGGCAGGTGATGAGCAGTTCTTC.

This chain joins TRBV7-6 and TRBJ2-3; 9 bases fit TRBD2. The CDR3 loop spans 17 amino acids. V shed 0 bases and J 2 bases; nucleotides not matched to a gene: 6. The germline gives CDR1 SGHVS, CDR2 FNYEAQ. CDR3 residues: CASSLAWRGGITDTQYF. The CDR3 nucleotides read TGTGCCAGCAGCTTAGCATGGCGGGGGGGCATCACAGATACGCAGTATTTT.

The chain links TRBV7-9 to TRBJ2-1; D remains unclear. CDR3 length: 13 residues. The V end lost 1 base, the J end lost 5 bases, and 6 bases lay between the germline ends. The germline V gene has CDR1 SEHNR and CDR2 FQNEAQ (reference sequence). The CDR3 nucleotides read TGTGCCAGCAGCTTAGTATCCCACAATGAGCAGTTCTTC. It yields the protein CASSLVSHNEQFF.

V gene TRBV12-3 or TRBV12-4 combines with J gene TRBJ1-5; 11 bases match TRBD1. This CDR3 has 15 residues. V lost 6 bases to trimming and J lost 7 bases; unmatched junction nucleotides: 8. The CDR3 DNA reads TGTGCCAGCAGCGAAGGACAGGGGGCGCGACAGCCCCAGCATTTT. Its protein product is CASSEGQGARQPQHF.

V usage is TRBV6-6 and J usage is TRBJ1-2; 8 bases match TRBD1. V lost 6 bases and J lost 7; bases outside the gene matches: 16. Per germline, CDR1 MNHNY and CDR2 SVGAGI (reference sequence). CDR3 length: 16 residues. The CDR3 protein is CASSQDRGAGALGYTF. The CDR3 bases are TGTGCCAGCAGCCAAGACAGGGGCGCAGGGGCTCTTGGCTACACCTTC.

CDR3 sequence (DNA): TGTGCCAGCAGCCGCGGGAGTGTGGTCAATGAGCAGTTCTTC. Residues: CASSRGSVVNEQFF. The gene calls are TRBV12-3 or TRBV12-4 and TRBJ2-1, with 7 bases that match TRBD2. With 6 bases clipped from V and 6 bases from J, the junction kept 8 bases outside the gene matches. The CDR3 loop spans 14 amino acids.

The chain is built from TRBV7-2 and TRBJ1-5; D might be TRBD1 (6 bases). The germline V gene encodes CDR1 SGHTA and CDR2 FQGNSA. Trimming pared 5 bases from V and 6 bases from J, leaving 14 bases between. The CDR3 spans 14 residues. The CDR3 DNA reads TGTGCCAGCAGCGATACAGGGTTGGCTCAGCCCCAGCATTTT. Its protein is CASSDTGLAQPQHF.